This T cell receptor beta chain was captured in a study of shared clonotypes between healthy human individuals. The V segment lost 5 bases and the J segment 7 bases; nucleotides outside the gene matches: 3. From germline, CDR1 is LNHDA and CDR2 SQIVND (reference sequence). CDR3 size: 14 residues. Clones were read by immunoSEQ multiplex PCR, and TCRdb kept only the in-frame ones, dropping some. The sample records approximately 2.5 million clones, around nine tenths being singletons. The sample holds one count of this clone. This chain connects TRBV19 to TRBJ1-4; 11 bases map to TRBD1. The clonotype was recovered from a man younger than 35 in good health. Sequenced input: naive CD4+ T cells sorted from blood. Stated subset: CD45RA+ positively selected. The CDR3 nucleotides are TGTGCCAGTAGTTCCGGACAGGGGGCTGAAAAACTGTTTTTT. Its translation: CASSSGQGAEKLFF. The complete variable domain, with remaining parts taken from reference TRBV19 and TRBJ1-4, reads DGGITQSPKYLFRKEGQNVTLSCEQNLNHDAMYWYRQDPGQGLRLIYYSQIVNDFQKGDIAEGYSVSREKKESFPLTVTSAQKNPTAFYLCASSSGQGAEKLFFGSGTQLSVL.